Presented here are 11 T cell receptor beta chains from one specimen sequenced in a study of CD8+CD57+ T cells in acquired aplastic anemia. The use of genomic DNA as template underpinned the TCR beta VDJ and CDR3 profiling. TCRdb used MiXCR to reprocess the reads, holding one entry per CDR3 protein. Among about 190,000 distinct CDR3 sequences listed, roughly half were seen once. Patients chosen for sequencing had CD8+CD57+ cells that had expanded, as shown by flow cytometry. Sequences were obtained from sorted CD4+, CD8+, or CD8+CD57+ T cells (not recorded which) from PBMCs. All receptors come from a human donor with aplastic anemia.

The CDR3 reads CSARQTGYGNSPLHF. The CDR3 nucleotides are TGCAGTGCTAGGCAAACAGGGTACGGGAATTCACCCCTCCACTTT. The rearrangement uses TRBV20-1 and TRBJ1-6; D perhaps matches TRBD1 (6 bases). The V end was cut by 3 bases, the J end by 7 bases, with 16 bases between. Germline-derived CDR1 and CDR2 are DFQATT and SNEGSKA (reference sequence). The CDR3 loop spans 15 amino acids.

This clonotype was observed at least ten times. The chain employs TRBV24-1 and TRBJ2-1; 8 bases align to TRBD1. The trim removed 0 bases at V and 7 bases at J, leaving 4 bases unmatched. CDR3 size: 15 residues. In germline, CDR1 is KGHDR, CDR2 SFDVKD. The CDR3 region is CATSDLTGGGNEQFF. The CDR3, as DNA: TGTGCCACCAGTGATTTGACAGGGGGTGGTAATGAGCAGTTCTTC.

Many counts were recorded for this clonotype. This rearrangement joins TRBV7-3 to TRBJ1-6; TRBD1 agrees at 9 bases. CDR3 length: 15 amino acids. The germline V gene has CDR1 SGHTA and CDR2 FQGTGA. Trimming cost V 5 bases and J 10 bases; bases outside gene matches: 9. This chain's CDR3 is CASSETGGDVSPLHF. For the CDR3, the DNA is TGTGCCAGCAGCGAGACAGGGGGAGACGTATCACCCCTCCACTTT. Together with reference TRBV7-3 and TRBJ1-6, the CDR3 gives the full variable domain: GAGVSQTPSNKVTEKGKYVELRCDPISGHTALYWYRQSLGQGPEFLIYFQGTGAADDSGLPNDRFFAVRPEGSVSTLKIQRTERGDSAVYLCASSETGGDVSPLHFGNGTRLTVT.

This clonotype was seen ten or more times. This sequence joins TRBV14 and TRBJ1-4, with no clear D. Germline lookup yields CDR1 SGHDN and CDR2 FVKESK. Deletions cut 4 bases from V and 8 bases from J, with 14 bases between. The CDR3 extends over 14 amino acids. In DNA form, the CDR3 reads TGTGCCAGCAGCCCCCTGATAGGGCCCGAAAAACTGTTTTTT. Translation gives CASSPLIGPEKLFF.

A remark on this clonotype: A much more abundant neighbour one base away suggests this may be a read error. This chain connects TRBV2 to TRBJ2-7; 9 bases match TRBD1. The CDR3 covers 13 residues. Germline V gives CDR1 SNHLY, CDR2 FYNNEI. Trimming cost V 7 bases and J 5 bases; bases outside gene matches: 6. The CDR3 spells CASIGQGSHEQYF. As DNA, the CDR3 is TGTGCCAGCATAGGACAGGGGTCCCACGAGCAGTACTTC.

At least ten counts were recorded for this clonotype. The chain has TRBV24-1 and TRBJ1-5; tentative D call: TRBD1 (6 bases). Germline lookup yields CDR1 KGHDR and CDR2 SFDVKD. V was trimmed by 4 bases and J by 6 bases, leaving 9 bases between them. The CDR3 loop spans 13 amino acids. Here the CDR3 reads CATSDLRGQPQHF. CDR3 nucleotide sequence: TGTGCCACCAGTGACCTCAGGGGTCAGCCCCAGCATTTT.

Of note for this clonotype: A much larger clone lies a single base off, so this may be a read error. The CDR3 region has the DNA TGTGCCAGCAGTCGGCTAGCGGGCACAGACGATGAGCAGTTCTTC. It encodes CASSRLAGTDDEQFF. The J gene is TRBJ2-1, the V gene TRBV6-5; TRBD2 matches at 8 bases. This CDR3 has 15 residues. Trimming cost V 5 bases and J 8 bases; bases outside gene matches: 11. Per the germline V gene, CDR1 is MNHEY and CDR2 is SVGAGI.

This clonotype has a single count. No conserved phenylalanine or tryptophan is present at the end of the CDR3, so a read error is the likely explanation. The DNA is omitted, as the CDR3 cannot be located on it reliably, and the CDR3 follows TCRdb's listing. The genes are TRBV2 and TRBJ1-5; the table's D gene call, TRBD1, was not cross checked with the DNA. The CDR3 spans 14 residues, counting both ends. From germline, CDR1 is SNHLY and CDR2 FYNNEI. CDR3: CASSVQGTGQPQDS.

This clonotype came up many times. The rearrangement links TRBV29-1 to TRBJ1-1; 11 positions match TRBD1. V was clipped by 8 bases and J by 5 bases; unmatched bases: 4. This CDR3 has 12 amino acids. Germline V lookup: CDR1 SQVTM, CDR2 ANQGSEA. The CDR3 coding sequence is TGCAGCACGGACAGGGGGCGAACTGAAGCTTTCTTT. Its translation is CSTDRGRTEAFF.

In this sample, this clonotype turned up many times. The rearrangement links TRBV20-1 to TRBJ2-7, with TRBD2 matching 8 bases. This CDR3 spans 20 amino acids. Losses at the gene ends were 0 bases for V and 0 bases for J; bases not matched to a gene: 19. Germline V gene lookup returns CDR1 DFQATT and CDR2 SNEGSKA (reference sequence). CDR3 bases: TGCAGTGCTAGAGACCCGAGGGTGGTGGCGGGAGGTATCAGCTCCTACGAGCAGTACTTC. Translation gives CSARDPRVVAGGISSYEQYF.

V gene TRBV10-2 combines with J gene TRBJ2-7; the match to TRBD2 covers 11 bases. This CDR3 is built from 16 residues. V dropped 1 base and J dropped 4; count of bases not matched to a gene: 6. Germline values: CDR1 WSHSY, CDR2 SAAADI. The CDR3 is CASSEYLAGGQYEQYF. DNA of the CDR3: TGCGCCAGCAGTGAGTACTTAGCGGGAGGGCAGTACGAGCAGTACTTC.